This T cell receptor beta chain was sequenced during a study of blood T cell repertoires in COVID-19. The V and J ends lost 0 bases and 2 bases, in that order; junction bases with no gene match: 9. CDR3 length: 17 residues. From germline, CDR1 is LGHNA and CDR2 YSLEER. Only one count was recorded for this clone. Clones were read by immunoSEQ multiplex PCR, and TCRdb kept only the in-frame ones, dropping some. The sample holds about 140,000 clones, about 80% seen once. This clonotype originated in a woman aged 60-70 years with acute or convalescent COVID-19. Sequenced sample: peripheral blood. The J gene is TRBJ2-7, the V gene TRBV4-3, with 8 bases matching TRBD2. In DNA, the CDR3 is TGCGCCAGCAGCCAAGATCTGAGCGGGAGAGGTGCCTACGAGCAGTACTTC. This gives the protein CASSQDLSGRGAYEQYF.